The 2 T cell receptor beta chains below were found in one sample sequenced in a study of molecular identifiers for immune sequencing clone quantification. MiXCR was run by TCRdb on the PCR reads, yielding one entry per CDR3 protein. The table records approximately 630,000 distinct CDR3 sequences, around 25% of them present only once. Sequenced: naive CD8+ T cells from blood, with Jurkat cell RNA spiked in. The subset here: FACS-sorted CD8+CD4-CCR7+CD45RA+ naive T cells. The receptors here all came from a human donor in good health. Some libraries in this study had Jurkat cell RNA spiked in.

The sample holds a few counts of this clonotype. The CDR3 does not close with the conserved phenylalanine or tryptophan, likely indicating a read error. The chain combines TRBV5-3 with TRBJ1-2, with 7 positions matching TRBD1. TRBV5-3 is filed as an ORF, its function uncertain. J lost 8 bases, V lost 8 bases, and 18 bases had no gene match. This CDR3 contains 15 residues. CDR3 in amino acids: CASRLQGTAREGYTL. The CDR3 DNA reads TGTGCCAGCAGGTTGCAAGGGACAGCAAGAGAAGGCTACACCCTT.

In regard to this clonotype: A much larger clone sits a single nucleotide away, making a read error possible. The genes are TRBV7-9 and TRBJ1-6; the D is unclear. The CDR3 spans 12 residues. Germline values: CDR1 SEHNR, CDR2 FQNEAQ (reference sequence). The CDR3 spells CTSSLINSPLHF. In DNA, the CDR3 is TGTACCAGCAGCTTAATCAATTCACCCCTCCACTTT.